This T cell receptor beta chain appears in the sequencing data of a study of human CD8 memory T cell subsets (dated by TCRdb to the early 2020s). General notes on the study: To assess clonal relationships, the TCRbeta repertoires of stem-like (TSTEM), progenitor exhausted-like (TPEX) and effector memory CD8+ T cell subsets were compared. TCRbeta repertoires were obtained from TSTEM, TPEX and effector memory subsets contributed by each of more than five donors.

The paper as a whole reports these results and caveats: Only TCRbeta chains were sequenced, and the repertoire comparisons were based on roughly 6 donors and tested using paired t-tests with Bonferroni correction. Chao1 estimates suggested greater repertoire diversity in TSTEM than in TPEX subsets, potentially reflecting a broader range of specificities. Normalized Shannon-Wiener diversity was similarly high in the TSTEM and TPEX subsets, while the effector memory subsets were comparatively less diverse. Clonotypes were shared with effector memory cells by both stem-like subsets, but only minimal overlap was found between TSTEM and TPEX repertoires, suggesting distinct antigen spectra.

Sequencing used a NextSeq 550. A Human TCR Profiling Kit was used to prepare UMI-labeled 5' RACE TCRbeta libraries. The same number of PCR cycles was used to prepare all TCRbeta libraries in parallel. As for the original processing: The number of functional CDR3beta clonotypes in each TCRbeta library ranged from about 2,800 to 18,000. MIGEC 1.2.9 was used for UMI extraction and consensus assembly, with at least three reads per UMI being required. MiXCR 3.0.3 was used to extract the in-frame CDR3beta repertoires. Each sample was downsampled to 42,000 randomly selected UMIs before diversity metrics were calculated in VDJtools 1.2.1. For the top 3,000 clones of each sample pair, the repertoire overlap metrics D, R and F2 were calculated in VDJtools. Reprocessed by TCRdb, the reads give a single entry per CDR3 protein sequence, without DNA. For this entry, the V and J calls and clone size follow TCRdb and not the study's own pipeline. The data table for this sample lists 8,300 or so distinct CDR3 sequences. The ten largest clones add up to 15% of the sample.

Early differentiated memory cells that were CCR7+ PD-1+ TIGIT+ and had dysfunctional, exhausted-like traits were classified as progenitor exhausted-like memory CD8+ T cells (TPEX). Peripheral blood mononuclear cells were isolated from healthy donor buffy coats by density gradient separation. Negative magnetic separation using EasySep or MojoSort CD8+ T cell isolation kits was how the study enriched total CD8+ T cells. An RNeasy Mini Kit was used to extract total RNA from duplicate vials of roughly 150,000 sorted CD8+ T cells per subset. The PBMCs were used either fresh or after being cryopreserved in fetal bovine serum with roughly 10% DMSO. CD8+ T cell subsets were sorted to purity by fluorescence-activated cell sorting on a FACSAria III. With regard to this clonotype: The antigen it binds to is not known.

CDR3 length: 13 amino acids, cysteine to phenylalanine. This entry has no DNA. CDR1 and CDR2, per the germline V gene (reference sequence), are SEHNR and FQNEAQ. Sequenced: CD8+ T cells from PBMCs. The rearranged chain carries TRBV7-9 and TRBJ2-3. This receptor was taken from a human donor in good health. The CDR3 loop reads CASSLEVTDTQYF.